The entry below describes one T cell receptor beta chain. Its antigen is not known. About 33,000 T cell genomes (approximately 210 ng DNA) went into each sorted-subset replicate. Original methodology: Filtering was not the same, since immunoSEQ gave junction-only sequences without quality scores. Sequenced by immunoSEQ multiplex PCR; TCRdb stores in-frame clones only, minus some. The V and J calls and clone size are taken from that table; D and trimming were inferred from the DNA. The sample holds over 2 million clones, around 95% seen once. This sample is drawn from a study of shared clonotypes between healthy human individuals. At the level of the study: Every donor yielded three CD4 naive, three CD4 memory, two CD8 naive and one CD8 memory plate.

The study's findings and limits: Sorted-subset sequencing, rarefaction showed, was incomplete despite large depth.

This clonotype originated in a young man in good health. The sequencing sample was made of naive CD4+ T cells sorted from blood. Subset noted: CD45RA+ positively selected.

The CDR3 DNA sequence: TGTGCCAGCAGCCCAACCTCAACACGGACAGGGGGCCTCATCAACCGGGGACTGTTTTTT. Its protein product is CASSPTSTRTGGLINRGLFF. The chain couples TRBV28 to TRBJ1-4; 11 nucleotides agree with TRBD1. CDR3 length equals 20 residues. In germline, CDR1 is MDHEN, CDR2 SYDVKM. Trimming took 6 bases from V and 13 from J; bases not matched to a gene: 28.